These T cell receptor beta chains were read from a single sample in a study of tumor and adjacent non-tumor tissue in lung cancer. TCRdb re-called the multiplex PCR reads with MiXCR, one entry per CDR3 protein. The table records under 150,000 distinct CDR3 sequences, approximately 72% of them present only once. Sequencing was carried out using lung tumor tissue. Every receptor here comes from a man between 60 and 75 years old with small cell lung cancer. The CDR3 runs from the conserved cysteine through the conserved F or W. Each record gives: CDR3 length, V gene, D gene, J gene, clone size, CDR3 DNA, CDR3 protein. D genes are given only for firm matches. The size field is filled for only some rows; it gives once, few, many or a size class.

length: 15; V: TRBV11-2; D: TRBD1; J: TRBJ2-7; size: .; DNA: TGTGCCAGCAGCTTAGTAGGGGGCGTAACCTACGAGCAGTACTTC; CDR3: CASSLVGGVTYEQYF
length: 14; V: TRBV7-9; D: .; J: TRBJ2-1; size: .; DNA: TGTGCCAGCAGCTTAACCAGGGGCCACAATGAGCAGTCCTTC; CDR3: CASSLTRGHNEQSF
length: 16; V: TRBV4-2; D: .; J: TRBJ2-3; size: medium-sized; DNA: TGTGCCAGCAGCCAGCTAGCCGGCTGGAACACAGATACGCAGTATTTT; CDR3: CASSQLAGWNTDTQYF
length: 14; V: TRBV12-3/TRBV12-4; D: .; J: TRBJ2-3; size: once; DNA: TGTACCAGCAGTATCTATCTTAGCAATCAGCCCCAGTATTTT; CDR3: CTSSIYLSNQPQYF
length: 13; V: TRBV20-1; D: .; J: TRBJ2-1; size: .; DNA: TGCAGTGCCCGGGACCACCTCGTTAATGAGCAGTTCTTC; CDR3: CSARDHLVNEQFF
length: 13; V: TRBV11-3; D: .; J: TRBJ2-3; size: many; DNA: TGTGCCAGCAGCTTCAGGGCAACAGATACGCAGTATTTT; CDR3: CASSFRATDTQYF
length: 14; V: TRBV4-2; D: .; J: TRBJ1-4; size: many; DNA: TGTGCCAGCAGCCACGGACCGGGAAATGAAAAACTGTTTTTT; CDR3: CASSHGPGNEKLFF
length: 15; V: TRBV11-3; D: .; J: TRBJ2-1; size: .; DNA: TGTGCCAGGAGCTTAGGCGGGATGTCCTACAATGAGCAGTTCTTC; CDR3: CARSLGGMSYNEQFF
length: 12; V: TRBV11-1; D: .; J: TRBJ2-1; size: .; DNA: TGTGCCAGCAACTGGGACGCCAACAAGCAGTTCTTC; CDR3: CASNWDANKQFF
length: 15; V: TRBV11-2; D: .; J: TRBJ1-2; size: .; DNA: TGTGCCAACAGAGCGACGGGGACGGAACCCCGCGGCTACACCTTC; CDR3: CANRATGTEPRGYTF
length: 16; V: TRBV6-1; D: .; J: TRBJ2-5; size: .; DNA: TGTGCCAGCAGTCTAAGCCCTCGGGGATATCAGGAGACCCAGTACTTC; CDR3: CASSLSPRGYQETQYF
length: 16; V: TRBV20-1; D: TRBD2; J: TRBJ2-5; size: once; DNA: TGCACTGCTCCCCAGGGGCTAGCGGGTTTCCAAGAGACCCAGTACTTC; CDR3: CTAPQGLAGFQETQYF
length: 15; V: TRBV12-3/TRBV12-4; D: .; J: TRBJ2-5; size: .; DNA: TGTGCCAGCAGTCCTCCGGGCACAGCCCAAGAGACCCGGTACTTC; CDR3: CASSPPGTAQETRYF
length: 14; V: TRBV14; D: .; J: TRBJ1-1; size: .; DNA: TGTGCCAGAAGCCGGGGACAATATGACACTGAAGCTTTCTTT; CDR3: CARSRGQYDTEAFF
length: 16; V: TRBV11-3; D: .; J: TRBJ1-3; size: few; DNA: TGTGCCAGCAGCTTCGGTGACTCCCGCTCTGGAAACACCATATATTTT; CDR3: CASSFGDSRSGNTIYF
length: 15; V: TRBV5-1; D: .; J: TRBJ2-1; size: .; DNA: TGCGCCAGCAGCTTGGAAGGGGTTACCTACAATGAGCAGTTCTTC; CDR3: CASSLEGVTYNEQFF
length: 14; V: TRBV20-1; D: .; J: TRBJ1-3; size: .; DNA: TGCAGTGCTAGTACGACAGGTCTGAGGAACACCATATATTTT; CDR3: CSASTTGLRNTIYF
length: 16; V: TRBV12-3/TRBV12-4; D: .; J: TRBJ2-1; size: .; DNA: TGTGCCAGCAGTCCAGGTGGGGGGACTCTAGCCTTGGAGCAGTTCTTC; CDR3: CASSPGGGTLALEQFF
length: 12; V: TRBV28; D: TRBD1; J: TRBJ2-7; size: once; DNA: TGTGCCAGCAGTTTATCGGGGACAGAGACAGTCTTC; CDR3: CASSLSGTETVF
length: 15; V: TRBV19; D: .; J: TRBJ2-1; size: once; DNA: TGTGCCAGTAGTATTAACGGGAGCGGATACAATGAGCAGCTTTTC; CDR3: CASSINGSGYNEQLF
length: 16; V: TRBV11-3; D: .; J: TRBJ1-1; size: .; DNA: TGTGCCAGCAGTCCGCCCATGTATGGGGCCCACACTGAAGCTTTCTTT; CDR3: CASSPPMYGAHTEAFF
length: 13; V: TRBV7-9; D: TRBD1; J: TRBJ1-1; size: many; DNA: TGTGCCAGCAGCCGGGACAGGGGGAGGGAAGCTTTCTTT; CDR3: CASSRDRGREAFF
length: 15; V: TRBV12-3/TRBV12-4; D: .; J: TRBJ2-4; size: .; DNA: TGTGCCAGCAGTAGTACAGGTTTAGCCAAAAACGTTCAGTACTTC; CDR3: CASSSTGLAKNVQYF
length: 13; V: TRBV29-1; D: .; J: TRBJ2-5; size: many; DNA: TGCAGCGTCGAAAGGAGCTTTCAAGAGACCCAGTACTTC; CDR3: CSVERSFQETQYF
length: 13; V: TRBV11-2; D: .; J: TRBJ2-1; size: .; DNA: TGTGCCAGCAGAAACACCGGGAGTGATGAGCAGTCCTTC; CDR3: CASRNTGSDEQSF
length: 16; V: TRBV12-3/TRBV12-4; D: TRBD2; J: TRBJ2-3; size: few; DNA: TGTGCCAGCAGTTTCCCGAGTAGCGGGATCACAGATACGCAGTATTTT; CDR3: CASSFPSSGITDTQYF
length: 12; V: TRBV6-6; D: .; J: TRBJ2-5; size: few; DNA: TGTGCCAGCAGTTACGTTATTGGTACCCAGTACTTC; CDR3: CASSYVIGTQYF
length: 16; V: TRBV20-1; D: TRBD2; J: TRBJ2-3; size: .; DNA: TGCAATGCTAGGGGTGGGAGGGCCTTTTTTTTAGATACGCAGTATTTT; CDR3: CNARGGRAFFLDTQYF
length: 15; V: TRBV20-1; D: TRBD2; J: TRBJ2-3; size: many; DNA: TGCAGTGCCCAACGACTAGCGGGAGGGCCTAGTACGCAGTATTTT; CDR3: CSAQRLAGGPSTQYF
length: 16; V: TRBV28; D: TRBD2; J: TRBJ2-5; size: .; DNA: TGTACCAGCAGTTTGACTAGCGGGAGGGCCTGGGAGACCCAGTACTTC; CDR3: CTSSLTSGRAWETQYF
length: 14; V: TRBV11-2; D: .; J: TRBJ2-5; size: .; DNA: TGTGTCAGCAGTAACCGGTGGGGACAAGAGACCCAGTACTTC; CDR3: CVSSNRWGQETQYF
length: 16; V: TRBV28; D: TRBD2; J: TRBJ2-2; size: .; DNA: TGTGCCAGCAGCCGTGGGACTAGCGGTTACACCGGGGAGCTGTTTTTT; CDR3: CASSRGTSGYTGELFF
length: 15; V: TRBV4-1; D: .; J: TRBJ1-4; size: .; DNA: TGCGCCAGCAGCCAACGTGGGACATGGGATGAAAAACTGTTTTTT; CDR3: CASSQRGTWDEKLFF
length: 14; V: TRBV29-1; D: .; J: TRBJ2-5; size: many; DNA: TGCAGCGTGAAACAGGGCCTAGGTACCGAGACCCAGTACTTC; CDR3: CSVKQGLGTETQYF
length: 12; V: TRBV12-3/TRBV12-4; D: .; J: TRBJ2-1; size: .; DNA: TGTGCCAGCAGTTTGTCTTTGGATGAGCAGTTCTTC; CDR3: CASSLSLDEQFF
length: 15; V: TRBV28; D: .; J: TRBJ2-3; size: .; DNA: TGTGCCAGCAGTTTCCCCGCCCCCGGCACAGATACGCAGTATTTT; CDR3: CASSFPAPGTDTQYF
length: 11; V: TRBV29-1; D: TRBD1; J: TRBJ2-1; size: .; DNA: TGCAGTGGGGACAGGGTTTATGAGCAGTTCTTC; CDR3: CSGDRVYEQFF
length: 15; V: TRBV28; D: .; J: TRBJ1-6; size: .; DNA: TGTGCCAGCAGTGACATAGCGAACTGTATTTCACCCCTCCACTTT; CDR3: CASSDIANCISPLHF
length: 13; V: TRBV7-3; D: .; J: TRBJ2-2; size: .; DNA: TGTGCCAGCAGCAAGCCGGGGGCCGGGGAGCTGTTTTTT; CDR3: CASSKPGAGELFF
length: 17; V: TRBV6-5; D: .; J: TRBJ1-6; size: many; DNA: TGTGCCAGCAGTTACCGGGGGGTGGGGGTTAGTGATTCACCCCTCCACTTT; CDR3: CASSYRGVGVSDSPLHF
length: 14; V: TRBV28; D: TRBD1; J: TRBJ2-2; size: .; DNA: TGTGCCAGCAGTGGGACAGGGGGAACCGGGGAGCTGTTTTTT; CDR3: CASSGTGGTGELFF
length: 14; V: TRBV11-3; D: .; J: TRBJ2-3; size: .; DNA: TGTGCCAGCAGCTTAGCCCCCAGAACAGATACGCTGTATTTT; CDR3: CASSLAPRTDTLYF
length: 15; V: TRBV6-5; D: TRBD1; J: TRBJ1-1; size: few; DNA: TGTGCCAGCAGTTACGGCGGGACAGCTAACACTGAAGCTTTCTTT; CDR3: CASSYGGTANTEAFF
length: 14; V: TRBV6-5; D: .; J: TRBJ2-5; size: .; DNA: TGTGCCAGCAGTTATGGCATCGGAGGGGAGACCCAGTACTTC; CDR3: CASSYGIGGETQYF
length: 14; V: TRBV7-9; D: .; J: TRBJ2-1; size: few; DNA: TGTGCCAGCAGCTTAATAGCGGAATACAATGAGCAGTTCTTC; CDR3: CASSLIAEYNEQFF
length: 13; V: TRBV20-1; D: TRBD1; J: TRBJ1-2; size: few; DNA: TGCAGTGCTAGACGGGGACAGGGCTCCGGCTACACCTTC; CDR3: CSARRGQGSGYTF
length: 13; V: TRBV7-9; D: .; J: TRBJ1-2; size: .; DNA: TGTGCCAGTAGCTTAGTACAGAACTATGGCTACACCTTC; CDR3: CASSLVQNYGYTF
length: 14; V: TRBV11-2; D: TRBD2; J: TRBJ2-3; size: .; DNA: TGTGCCAGCCACCGACTAGCGGGAGTAGATAAGCAGTATTTT; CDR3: CASHRLAGVDKQYF
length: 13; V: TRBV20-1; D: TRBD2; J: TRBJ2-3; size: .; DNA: TGCAATGCTAGTCCCAGCGGGAGGGACACGCAGTATTTT; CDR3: CNASPSGRDTQYF
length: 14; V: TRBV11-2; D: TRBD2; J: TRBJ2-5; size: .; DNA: TGTGCCAACAGCTTAGAGCGGGGTAGGGAGACCCAGTACTTC; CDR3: CANSLERGRETQYF
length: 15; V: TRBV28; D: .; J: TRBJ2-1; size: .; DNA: TGTGCCAGCAGTTTGCGGAGGGATGCTTCTGAGGTGCAGTTCTTC; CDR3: CASSLRRDASEVQFF
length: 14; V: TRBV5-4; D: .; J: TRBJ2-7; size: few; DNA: TGTGCCAGCAGCTTACAGGGAACAGACTACGAGCAGTACTTC; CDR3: CASSLQGTDYEQYF
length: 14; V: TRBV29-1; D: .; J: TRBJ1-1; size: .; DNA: TGCAGCGTTGAACCCGACCGGGCCCCCGGGGGAGCTCTCTTT; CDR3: CSVEPDRAPGGALF
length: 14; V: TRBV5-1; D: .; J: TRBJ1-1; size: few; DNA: TGCGCCAGCAGCTTACAGGGAAGGAACACTGAAGCTTTCTTT; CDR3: CASSLQGRNTEAFF
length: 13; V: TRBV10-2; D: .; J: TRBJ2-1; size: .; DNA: TGCGCCAGCTGCGAGACCGGCCAGAGTGAGCAGTTCTTC; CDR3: CASCETGQSEQFF
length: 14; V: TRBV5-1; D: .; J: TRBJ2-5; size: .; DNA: TGCGCCAGCAGCTTGGGTGGAGGGAGAGAGAGCCAGTACTTC; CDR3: CASSLGGGRESQYF
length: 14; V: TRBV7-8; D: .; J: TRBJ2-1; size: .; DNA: TGTGCCAGCAGTCCCCAAGGGACTGTCGGTGAGCAGTTCTTC; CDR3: CASSPQGTVGEQFF
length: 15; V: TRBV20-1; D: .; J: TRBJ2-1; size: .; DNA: TGCAGTGGTAGCAGGGCCCGTTCGGTAGGGAATGGACAGTTCTTC; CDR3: CSGSRARSVGNGQFF
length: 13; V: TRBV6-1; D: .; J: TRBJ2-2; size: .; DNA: TGTGCCAGCGGTGAAGGGTTGACAGGGGAGCTGTTTTTT; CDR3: CASGEGLTGELFF
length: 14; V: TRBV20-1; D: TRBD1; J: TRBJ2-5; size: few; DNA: TGCGGTGCTGCCTGGACAGGGTACCGGGAGACCCAGTACTTC; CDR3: CGAAWTGYRETQYF